This T cell receptor beta chain was profiled in a study of human T cells and chemical hapten exposure. TCRdb fed the RACE reads into MiXCR, producing one record per CDR3 protein. The sample lists nearly 350,000 distinct CDR3 sequences; roughly 6.9% were seen once. Time point in this sample: patch test 1, 2 weeks after DPC sensitization. The sample's treatment: therapeutic diphenylcyclopropenone sensitization with weekly scalp DPC. In germline, CDR1 is SGHRS, CDR2 YFSETQ. The CDR3 is 14 amino acids. V lost 7 bases and J 3 bases, leaving 16 bases between the germline ends. This specimen consisted of whole blood, obtained in connection with sensitization to the hapten diphenylcyclopropenone (DPC). The TCR was taken from a woman aged 18-29 years with alopecia areata. Some clones in this sample may be carry-over from other donors' samples. The gene calls are TRBV5-1 and TRBJ1-2; TRBD1 might be the D (5 bases). CDR3 protein: CASGRAGGDYGYTF. In nucleotides, the CDR3 is TGCGCCAGCGGTCGGGCAGGAGGGGACTATGGCTACACCTTC.